The rows below give T cell receptor beta chains drawn from one sample of a study of early T cells in non-severe SARS-CoV-2 infection. TCRdb ran MiXCR on the 5' RACE reads and lists one entry per CDR3 protein. The sample contains tens of thousands of distinct CDR3 sequences, 9.5% to 13% of which appear only once. The sample comprised whole blood. These receptors all come from an adult who was a healthcare worker with PCR-confirmed SARS-CoV-2 infection or an uninfected control (not recorded which). Each CDR3 is given with its conserved first and last residue. D genes are given only for firm matches. Size tells how often a clone was seen (once, few, many) or the class of an expanded clone, and some rows leave it out.

V	J	size	D	CDR3	DNA
TRBV18	TRBJ2-4	many	-	CASSRGQGGSYAKNIQYF	TGTGCCAGCTCACGAGGACAGGGAGGGTCCTACGCCAAAAACATTCAGTACTTC
TRBV27	TRBJ2-3	-	-	CASRAQGRTQYF	TGTGCCAGCAGGGCACAGGGACGTACGCAGTATTTT
TRBV25-1	TRBJ2-1	many	TRBD2	CATRLAGFYNEQFF	TGTGCCACCCGCCTAGCGGGATTCTACAATGAGCAGTTCTTC
TRBV2	TRBJ2-5	-	TRBD2	CATGGGTETQYF	TGTGCCACCGGGGGGGGCACAGAGACCCAGTACTTC
TRBV7-9	TRBJ2-7	few	TRBD2	CASTPPASGRIYEQYF	TGTGCCAGCACCCCTCCGGCTAGCGGGAGAATCTACGAGCAGTACTTC
TRBV6-1	TRBJ2-1	-	-	CASSESLVGYNEQFF	TGTGCCAGCAGTGAATCCCTTGTGGGCTACAATGAGCAGTTCTTC
TRBV7-8	TRBJ2-3	-	-	CASSLGVYRTRGTDTQYF	TGTGCCAGCAGCTTAGGAGTCTATAGGACTAGGGGGACAGATACGCAGTATTTT
TRBV28	TRBJ2-7	few	TRBD1	CASTTTGTGRYEQYF	TGTGCCAGCACAACGACCGGGACAGGAAGATACGAGCAGTACTTC
TRBV11-2	TRBJ1-1	few	-	CASSLGDTKNTEAFF	TGTGCCAGCAGCCTGGGGGACACGAAGAACACTGAAGCTTTCTTT
TRBV6-6	TRBJ1-1	-	-	CASSLRWNTEAFF	TGTGCCAGCAGCCTAAGGTGGAACACTGAAGCTTTCTTT
TRBV11-3	TRBJ2-3	once	TRBD2	CASSLGSSGPDTQYF	TGTGCCAGCAGCTTAGGATCTAGCGGGCCAGATACGCAGTATTTT
TRBV5-4	TRBJ2-2	-	-	CASSSQANTGELFF	TGTGCCAGCAGCTCACAGGCTAACACCGGGGAGCTGTTTTTT
TRBV28	TRBJ2-7	many	TRBD1	CASSWGQGAAYEQYF	TGTGCCAGCAGTTGGGGACAGGGGGCCGCCTACGAGCAGTACTTC
TRBV18	TRBJ2-5	-	-	CASSHLSQETQYF	TGTGCCAGCTCACATTTATCCCAAGAGACCCAGTACTTC
TRBV20-1	TRBJ2-7	many	TRBD2	CSARTPMEAGEREQYF	TGCAGTGCTAGAACGCCGATGGAAGCGGGAGAACGTGAGCAGTACTTC
TRBV6-5	TRBJ2-7	-	-	CASSYWSGFNEQYF	TGTGCCAGCAGTTACTGGTCAGGGTTTAACGAGCAGTACTTC
TRBV7-9	TRBJ2-1	few	-	CASLETRGPNEQFF	TGTGCCAGCCTAGAGACTAGGGGTCCTAATGAGCAGTTCTTC
TRBV12-3/TRBV12-4	TRBJ1-6	many	-	CASSDAAQTNNSPLHF	TGTGCCAGCAGTGACGCAGCTCAGACAAATAATTCACCCCTCCACTTT
TRBV7-9	TRBJ2-1	medium-sized	TRBD2	CASSEGLAGGTNEQFF	TGTGCCAGCAGCGAGGGACTAGCGGGAGGGACCAATGAGCAGTTCTTC
TRBV28	TRBJ2-7	-	-	CASSWDPGSYEQYF	TGTGCCAGCAGTTGGGACCCCGGCTCCTACGAGCAGTACTTC
TRBV21-1	TRBJ2-1	-	-	CASSKGDSSSSYNEQFF	TGTGCCAGCAGCAAAGGTGACTCCTCAAGCTCCTACAATGAGCAGTTCTTC
TRBV20-1	TRBJ2-3	many	-	CSARLGTTRTDTQYF	TGCAGTGCTAGACTAGGGACCACTCGCACAGATACGCAGTATTTT
TRBV5-4	TRBJ2-1	few	-	CASSLGGRAANEQFF	TGTGCCAGCAGCTTGGGGGGGCGGGCGGCCAATGAGCAGTTCTTC
TRBV7-6	TRBJ2-3	many	-	CASSPGNWDTDTQYF	TGTGCCAGCAGCCCTGGCAATTGGGACACAGATACGCAGTATTTT
TRBV4-1	TRBJ2-5	-	-	CASSQHRAGETQYF	TGCGCCAGCAGCCAACACCGCGCCGGGGAGACCCAGTACTTC
TRBV28	TRBJ2-7	-	-	CASSGTPGPLNLQYF	TGTGCCAGCAGTGGAACACCGGGTCCCTTAAACCTACAGTACTTC
TRBV6-4	TRBJ2-1	-	-	CASSDSAVSSYNEQFF	TGTGCCAGCAGTGACTCTGCAGTTAGCTCCTACAATGAGCAGTTCTTC
TRBV7-9	TRBJ2-3	many	TRBD1	CASSSQGSSTDTQYF	TGTGCCAGCAGCTCACAGGGGTCTAGCACAGATACGCAGTATTTT
TRBV2	TRBJ2-3	-	-	CASSASAVQNLIHTQYF	TGTGCCAGCAGTGCTAGTGCTGTCCAGAACCTCATTCATACGCAGTATTTT
TRBV20-1	TRBJ2-7	few	-	CSAVPHGGPAYEQYF	TGCAGTGCCGTACCCCATGGCGGGCCCGCCTACGAGCAGTACTTC
TRBV7-8	TRBJ2-3	-	TRBD2	CASSPRTPPAGVVQDTQYF	TGTGCCAGCAGCCCCCGAACCCCACCAGCGGGAGTGGTGCAAGATACGCAGTATTTT
TRBV29-1	TRBJ1-1	many	-	CSVDGGLSEAFF	TGCAGCGTTGACGGGGGTCTTAGTGAAGCTTTCTTT
TRBV9	TRBJ1-3	-	-	CASSGRLQAPGNTIYF	TGTGCCAGCAGCGGTAGATTACAGGCGCCTGGAAACACCATATATTTT
TRBV4-1	TRBJ2-3	-	TRBD1	CASSQTGQFGYTQYF	TGCGCCAGCAGCCAAACGGGACAGTTCGGTTATACGCAGTATTTT
TRBV27	TRBJ1-2	many	-	CASSLTYRDNYGYTF	TGTGCCAGCAGTTTAACATACAGGGACAACTATGGCTACACCTTC
TRBV28	TRBJ1-2	many	TRBD1	CASSPGQGSVYYGYTF	TGTGCCAGCAGCCCGGGACAGGGATCCGTGTACTATGGCTACACCTTC
TRBV19	TRBJ2-7	-	-	CASSVSGTGIYEQYF	TGTGCCAGTAGTGTATCCGGGACGGGGATCTACGAGCAGTACTTC
TRBV30	TRBJ1-1	few	-	CAWSPDRNTEAFF	TGTGCCTGGAGTCCGGACAGGAACACTGAAGCTTTCTTT
TRBV6-1	TRBJ2-7	few	-	CASRVLAGATPYEQYF	TGTGCCAGCAGGGTGTTAGCTGGGGCGACCCCCTACGAGCAGTACTTC
TRBV6-5	TRBJ2-7	few	TRBD1	CASSLRQGGYEQYF	TGTGCCAGCAGTTTGCGACAGGGGGGTTACGAGCAGTACTTC
TRBV6-6	TRBJ2-3	-	TRBD2	CASSYMWLAGSEDTQYF	TGTGCCAGCAGTTACATGTGGCTAGCGGGGTCTGAAGATACGCAGTATTTT
TRBV2	TRBJ1-5	many	-	CASSKTLPNQPQHF	TGTGCCAGCAGTAAGACGCTCCCCAATCAGCCCCAGCATTTT
TRBV12-3/TRBV12-4	TRBJ2-7	few	-	CASSPGFYEQYF	TGTGCCAGCAGTCCAGGATTCTACGAGCAGTACTTC
TRBV5-1	TRBJ2-1	-	TRBD2	CASSYGTRVYNEQFF	TGCGCCAGCAGCTACGGGACTAGGGTTTACAATGAGCAGTTCTTC
TRBV7-9	TRBJ1-4	-	-	CASSSRYDEKLFF	TGTGCCAGCAGCTCTAGATATGACGAAAAACTGTTTTTT
TRBV20-1	TRBJ2-1	once	TRBD2	CSARVEMSGTYNEQFF	TGCAGTGCTAGGGTCGAGATGAGCGGGACTTACAATGAGCAGTTCTTC
TRBV13	TRBJ2-7	many	-	CASSLGGAFTYEQYF	TGTGCCAGCAGCTTAGGGGGGGCGTTCACCTACGAGCAGTACTTC
TRBV7-6	TRBJ1-1	few	-	CASSLTQGREAFF	TGTGCCAGCAGCTTAACGCAGGGGCGGGAAGCTTTCTTT